Following are 8 T cell receptor beta chains from one sample sequenced in a study of T cell responses to AZD1222 COVID-19 vaccine. Measured with immunoSEQ multiplex PCR; TCRdb has only the in-frame clones, and not every one. The repertoire holds some 150,000 clones, with 91% as singletons. Material: peripheral blood, obtained on day 0 of AZD1222 vaccination. The receptors were gathered from an adult in good health.

CDR3 DNA: TGTGCCAGCAGCCCCTCCGGGGGGGGTATTTACTCTGGGGCCAACGTCCTGACTTTC. It translates to CASSPSGGGIYSGANVLTF. The chain uses TRBV5-4 and TRBJ2-6; TRBD2 matches at 8 bases. The CDR3 covers 19 residues. J was trimmed by 0 bases and V by 4 bases; bases with no gene match: 12. Germline V gene data show CDR1 as SGHNT and CDR2 as YYREEE (reference sequence).

This chain connects TRBV2 to TRBJ2-5; TRBD1 matches 9 bases. The trim removed 6 bases at V and 2 bases at J, leaving 4 bases unmatched. This CDR3 contains 14 residues. The germline gives CDR1 SNHLY, CDR2 FYNNEI. This CDR3 reads CASSVDRGQETQYF. The CDR3, as DNA: TGTGCCAGCAGCGTGGACAGGGGACAAGAGACCCAGTACTTC.

The chain uses TRBV12-3 or TRBV12-4 and TRBJ1-1; D gene uncertain. V was pared by 6 bases and J by 0 bases, with 8 bases between. This CDR3 is 13 amino acids long. The CDR3 nucleotides read TGTGCCAGCAGACTCGGACTGAACACTGAAGCTTTCTTT. It encodes CASRLGLNTEAFF.

The chain employs TRBV2 and TRBJ1-3; 7 bases are shared with TRBD1. This CDR3 region has 12 residues. V trimming: 8 bases; J trimming: 5 bases; junction bases outside the gene matches: 3. Per the germline V gene, CDR1 is SNHLY and CDR2 is FYNNEI. CDR3 region: CASDRDRNTIYF. The CDR3 nucleotides read TGTGCCAGCGACAGGGATCGAAACACCATATATTTT.

V is TRBV4-2 and J is TRBJ1-6, with 7 bases fitting TRBD1. Germline trimming cut 4 bases from V and 7 bases from J; bases unmatched to any gene: 13. The germline V gene encodes CDR1 LGHNA and CDR2 YNFKEQ. This CDR3 comprises 17 residues. The CDR3 DNA sequence: TGTGCCAGCAGCCCATCCCCAGGGGAGGGGGCAAATTCACCCCTCCACTTT. Translation: CASSPSPGEGANSPLHF.

This rearrangement joins TRBV11-2 to TRBJ2-7; possible D gene TRBD2, 6 bases. Per germline, CDR1 SGHAT and CDR2 FQNNGV. V was shortened by 5 bases and J by 5 bases, with 16 bases between the two germline ends. This CDR3 has 14 amino acids. The DNA of the CDR3 is TGTGCCAGCAGCCAACTAGGGGAGGCGAACGAGCAGTACTTC. It codes for CASSQLGEANEQYF.

The V call is TRBV25-1, the J call TRBJ2-7; maybe TRBD2 (6 bases). V lost 8 bases and J 0 bases, leaving 14 bases between the germline ends. The CDR3 runs 14 residues. Germline-derived CDR1 and CDR2 are MGHDK and SYGVNS. As DNA, the CDR3 is TGTGCCAGCGTGGGTTGGGGGGACTCCTACGAGCAGTACTTC. As protein: CASVGWGDSYEQYF.

The V call is TRBV19, the J call TRBJ2-5; a weak D match, TRBD1 (5 bases). Germline loops: CDR1 LNHDA, CDR2 SQIVND (reference sequence). The CDR3 extends over 14 amino acids. Trimming removed 3 bases from V and 0 bases from J, with 8 bases in between. The CDR3 sequence: CASSMRQNQETQYF. As DNA, the CDR3 is TGTGCCAGTAGTATGAGACAGAACCAAGAGACCCAGTACTTC.